In this sample, the clone carrying this T cell receptor (beta chain) turned up a few times. The data belong to a study of T-cell reconstitution after alpha-beta-depleted transplantation in children. V lost 0 bases to trimming and J lost 5 bases; unmatched junction nucleotides: 1. This CDR3 is built from 14 residues. Germline V lookup: CDR1 SNHLY, CDR2 FYNNEI. Preparation of the TCRbeta library used unique molecular identifiers. TCRdb called the PCR reads again in MiXCR, with one record for every CDR3 protein. The table includes around 490,000 distinct CDR3 sequences, 9.5% to 12% detected once. This specimen consisted of PBMCs, mostly from graft donor cells, obtained 180 days after TCRalphabeta/CD19-depleted stem cell transplant. The chain is built from TRBV2 and TRBJ2-7; 10 nucleotides agree with TRBD2. This receptor was identified in a female patient aged 2-9 years who had a stem cell transplant for aplastic anemia, so the T cells may come from the graft donor. For the CDR3, the DNA is TGTGCCAGCAGTGAAGCCCTAGCGGGAGACGAGCAGTACGTC. Protein product: CASSEALAGDEQYV.